The sequence of this T cell receptor (beta chain) was determined in a study of blood T cell repertoires in COVID-19. Study details: COVID-19 samples collected from the United States, Italy and Spain covered acute and convalescent phases.

Original processing notes: Amplification from reference gene primers served as the basis for estimated nucleated cell counts. Sequenced by immunoSEQ multiplex PCR; TCRdb stores in-frame clones only, minus some. That table furnishes V, J and clone size, whereas the DNA furnished D and trimming. The sample lists approximately 350,000 clones, approximately 90% occurring once. The CDR3 sequence is 13 residues long. CDR1 and CDR2 from the germline V gene are LGHNA and YSLEER. V shed 0 bases and J shed 9 bases, with 6 bases lying between them. The study recruited people aged about 18 to 95 years across around 23 US areas.

Sequencing used PBMCs or T cells enriched from blood (not recorded which). The TCR comes from a man aged 18 to 29 who had recovered from COVID-19. V usage is TRBV4-3 and J usage is TRBJ1-6; unclear D gene. The CDR3 region has the DNA TGCGCCAGCAGCCAAGATACGAGTTCACCCCTCCACTTT. Encoded protein: CASSQDTSSPLHF.